The sequence of this T cell receptor (beta chain) was determined in a study of blood T cells in healthy people across ages. Using a J-beta primer mix together with a sample-barcoded 5' primer, a second PCR was run for roughly 6 to 12 cycles. TCRdb itself ran the 5' RACE reads through MiXCR, one entry per CDR3 protein. The data hold 800,000 to 1,300,000 distinct CDR3 sequences, with 20% to 25% observed a single time. For this clonotype: The junction departs from germline at one end; a sequencing error may be responsible.

The same data also contributed to another study, on T cells of mothers and their children.

The sequence came from a girl aged 2-10 years in good health. Sequencing input: blood.

The CDR3 region is CATSWSSYNDQFF. CDR3 bases: TGTGCCACCAGTTGGAGCTCCTACAATGACCAGTTCTTC. The chain is built from TRBV24-1 and TRBJ2-1; D gene uncertain. The CDR3 has 13 amino acids. In germline, CDR1 is KGHDR, CDR2 SFDVKD.